The text below deals with one T cell receptor (beta chain). It has no known antigen specificity. Base quality data are lacking; no much larger clone is found one base away. The data derive from a study of CD8+ T cells in alopecia areata listed by TCRdb under 2018. For the study in its entirety: The treated patients, all with moderate-to-severe alopecia areata, were enrolled in an open-label pilot trial of oral tofacitinib given at 5 to 10 mg twice daily. Patients received tofacitinib for 6 to 18 months and were then followed off drug for 6 months to check for delayed response and recurrence. Disease severity in treated patients was measured with the SALT score, which quantifies the percentage of affected scalp surface area. High-throughput TCRbeta sequencing was used to examine T cell clonal expansion in alopecia areata in both the C3H/HeJ mouse model and human patients. Scalp tissue and sorted CD4+ and CD8+ peripheral blood T cells from patchy and totalis/universalis alopecia areata patients and from healthy controls were covered by human TCRbeta sequencing. Biopsies were taken from tofacitinib-treated patients at baseline and again at 4 and 24 weeks into treatment, and several of those patients also had a later scalp biopsy. Clonality in the scalp was compared among normal scalp (n=4), patchy alopecia areata scalp (n=8), and alopecia totalis/universalis scalp (n=8). The RNA source kit depended on sample type: the PAXgene miRNA kit for fixed scalp, the miRNeasy kit for PBMCs, and the RNeasy kit for mouse skin. TCRbeta CDR3 regions were amplified by immunoSEQ multiplex PCR with 35 Vbeta forward and 13 Jbeta reverse primers.

At the junction V is shortened by 4 bases and J by 1 base, with 7 bases in between. The CDR3 has 12 amino acids, counting the end cysteine and phenylalanine. The entry retains the CDR3 DNA only, 36 bases that are in frame from base 1. CDR1 and CDR2 are drawn from the germline V gene: SQVTM, ANQGSEA. The treatment or condition label for this specimen denotes: oral pan-JAK inhibitor, 5-10 mg twice daily. Lesional scalp punch biopsies and peripheral blood were obtained from alopecia areata patients. PBMCs were isolated by density centrifugation and stained for CD3, CD4 and CD8, after which CD4+ and CD8+ T cells were sorted on a FACSAria. The paper's findings and limits, for the study overall: Because the treated cohort was small and included a single nonresponder, larger studies are needed to assess links between baseline CD8+ expansion and response. During tofacitinib treatment, many expanded lesional clones stuck around in both scalp and blood, and this persistence may partly explain why relapse happens after treatment is stopped. Tofacitinib significantly lowered scalp clonality and the number of expanded CD8+ clones among the top 100 scalp clones. Compared with normal scalp, lesional scalp, particularly in alopecia totalis/universalis, had higher clonality and more expanded CD8+ clones, which suggests antigenic drive. Shared TCR sequences between patients were less evident than in mice, which may be partly attributable to HLA diversity in the patient population. Scalp TCR repertoire analysis is complicated because resident alphabeta T cells in normal human skin are also sequenced, whereas mouse skin is dominated by gammadelta T cells.

Libraries came from the immunoSEQ multiplex PCR assay. RNA was extracted from all samples and reverse transcribed into cDNA as template for TCR sequencing. First-strand cDNA was synthesized using SuperScript III with a 2:1 mix of oligo-dT and random hexamers. A synthetic immune receptor repertoire was used to assess amplification bias, and residual bias was removed computationally. Processing in the source paper ran as follows. Raw reads were preprocessed for error removal, and CDR3 was defined according to IMGT conventions as running from the conserved cysteine to phenylalanine. Clonality was computed by normalizing Shannon entropy by log2 of the number of productive unique TCRs and subtracting the result from 1. Scalp TCRbeta sequences were cross-referenced with sorted blood CD4 and CD8 repertoires so that the CD4 or CD8 identity of scalp clones could be inferred. Entries here come from immuneACCESS through TCRdb and include only in-frame sequences with V and J called. Some clones fail to appear in such tables; in the studies checked, an unresolved V gene covers under half of the shortfall, and the cause of the remainder is unknown. D and trimming were read from the DNA, whereas the V and J calls and clone size are those reported in that table. The sample table records 210,000 or so clones; 66% of these occur just once. The top ten clonotypes cover roughly 1.2% of the sample.

The clonotype comes from a human donor with alopecia areata. The chain was built from TRBV29-1 and TRBJ2-5; tentative D gene TRBD2, with 6 bases matching. The specimen was CD4+ T cells sorted from blood, collected around week 44, from a patient treated with tofacitinib. The DNA sequence is TGCAGCGTTGGAGCGGGCCAAGAGACCCAGTACTTC. It codes for CSVGAGQETQYF.